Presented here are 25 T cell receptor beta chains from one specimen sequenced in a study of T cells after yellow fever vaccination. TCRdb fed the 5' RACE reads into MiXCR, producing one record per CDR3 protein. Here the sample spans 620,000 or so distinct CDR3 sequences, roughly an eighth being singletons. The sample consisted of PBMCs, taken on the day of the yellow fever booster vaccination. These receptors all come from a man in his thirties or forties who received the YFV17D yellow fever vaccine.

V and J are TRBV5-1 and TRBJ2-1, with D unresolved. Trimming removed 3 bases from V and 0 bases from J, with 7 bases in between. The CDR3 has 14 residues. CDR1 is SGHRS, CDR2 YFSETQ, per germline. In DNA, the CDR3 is TGCGCCAGCAGCTACCTGAGCTCCTACAATGAGCAGTTCTTC. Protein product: CASSYLSSYNEQFF.

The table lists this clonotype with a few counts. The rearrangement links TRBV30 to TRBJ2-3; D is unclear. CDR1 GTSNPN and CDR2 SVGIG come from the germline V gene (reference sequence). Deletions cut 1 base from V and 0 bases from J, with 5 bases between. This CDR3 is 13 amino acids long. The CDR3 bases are TGTGCCTGGAGTGGTGGTAGCACAGATACGCAGTATTTT. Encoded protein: CAWSGGSTDTQYF.

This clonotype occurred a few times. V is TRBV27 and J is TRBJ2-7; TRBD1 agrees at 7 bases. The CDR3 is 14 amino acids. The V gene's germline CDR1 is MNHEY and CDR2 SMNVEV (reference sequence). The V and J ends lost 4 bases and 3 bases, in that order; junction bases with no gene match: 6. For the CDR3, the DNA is TGTGCCAGCAGTTCGAGGGGGCAGTTCTACGAGCAGTACTTC. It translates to CASSSRGQFYEQYF.

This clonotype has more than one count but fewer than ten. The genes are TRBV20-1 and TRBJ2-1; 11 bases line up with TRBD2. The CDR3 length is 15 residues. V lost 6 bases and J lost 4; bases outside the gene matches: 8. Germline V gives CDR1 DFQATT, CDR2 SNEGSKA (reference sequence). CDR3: CSAVTLAGGYNEQFF. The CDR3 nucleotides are TGCAGTGCGGTTACCTTAGCGGGAGGGTACAATGAGCAGTTCTTC.

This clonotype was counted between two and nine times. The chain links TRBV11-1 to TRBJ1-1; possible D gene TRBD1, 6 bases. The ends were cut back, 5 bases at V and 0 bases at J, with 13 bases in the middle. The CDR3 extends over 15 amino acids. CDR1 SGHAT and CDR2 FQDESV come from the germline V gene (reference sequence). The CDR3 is CASSLMDSMNTEAFF. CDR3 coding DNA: TGTGCCAGCAGCCTTATGGACAGTATGAACACTGAAGCTTTCTTT.

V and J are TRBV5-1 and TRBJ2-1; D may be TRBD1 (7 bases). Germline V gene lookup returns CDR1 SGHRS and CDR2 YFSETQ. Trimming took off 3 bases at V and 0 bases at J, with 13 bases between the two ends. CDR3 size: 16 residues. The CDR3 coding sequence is TGCGCCAGCAGCTGGCGACAGGGAGGCTCCTACAATGAGCAGTTCTTC. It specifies CASSWRQGGSYNEQFF.

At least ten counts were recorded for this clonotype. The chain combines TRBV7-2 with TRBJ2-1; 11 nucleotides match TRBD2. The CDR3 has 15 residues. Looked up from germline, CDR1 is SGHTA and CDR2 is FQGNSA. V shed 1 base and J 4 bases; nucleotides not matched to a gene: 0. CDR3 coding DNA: TGTGCCAGCAGCTTAGTAGCGGGAGGGTACAATGAGCAGTTCTTC. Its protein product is CASSLVAGGYNEQFF.

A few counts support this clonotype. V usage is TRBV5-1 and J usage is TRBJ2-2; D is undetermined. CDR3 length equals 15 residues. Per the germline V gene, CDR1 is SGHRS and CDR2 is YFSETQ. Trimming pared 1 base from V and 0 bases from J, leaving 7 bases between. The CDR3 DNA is TGCGCCAGCAGCTTGAAGGCAGCGAACACCGGGGAGCTGTTTTTT. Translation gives CASSLKAANTGELFF.

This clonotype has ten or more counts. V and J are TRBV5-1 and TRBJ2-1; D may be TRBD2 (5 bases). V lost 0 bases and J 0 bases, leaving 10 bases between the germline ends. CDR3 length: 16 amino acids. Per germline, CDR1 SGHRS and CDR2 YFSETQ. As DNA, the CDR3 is TGCGCCAGCAGCTTGGGCGGGCCGAGCTCCTACAATGAGCAGTTCTTC. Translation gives CASSLGGPSSYNEQFF. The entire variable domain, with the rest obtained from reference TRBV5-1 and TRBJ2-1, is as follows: KAGVTQTPRYLIKTRGQQVTLSCSPISGHRSVSWYQQTPGQGLQFLFEYFSETQRNKGNFPGRFSGRQFSNSRSEMNVSTLELGDSALYLCASSLGGPSSYNEQFFGPGTRLTVL.

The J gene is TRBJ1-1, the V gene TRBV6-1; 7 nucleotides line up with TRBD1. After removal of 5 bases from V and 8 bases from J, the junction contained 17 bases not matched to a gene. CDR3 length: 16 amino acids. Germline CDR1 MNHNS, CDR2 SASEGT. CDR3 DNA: TGTGCCAGCAGTAGGGCGGTCTACAGGGGAGGGACCGAAGCTTTCTTT. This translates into CASSRAVYRGGTEAFF.

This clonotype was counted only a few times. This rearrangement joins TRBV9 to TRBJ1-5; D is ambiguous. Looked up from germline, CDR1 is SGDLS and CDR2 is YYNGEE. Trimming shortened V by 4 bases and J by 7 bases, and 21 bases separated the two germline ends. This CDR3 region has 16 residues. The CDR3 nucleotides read TGTGCCAGCAGCCCCGACGGAGGAGGGAACTGGCAGCCCCAGCATTTT. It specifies CASSPDGGGNWQPQHF.

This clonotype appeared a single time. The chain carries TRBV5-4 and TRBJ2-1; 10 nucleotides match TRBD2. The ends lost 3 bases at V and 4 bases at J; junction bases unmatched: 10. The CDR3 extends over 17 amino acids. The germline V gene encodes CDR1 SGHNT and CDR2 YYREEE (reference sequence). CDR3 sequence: CASSSGSGRENYNEQFF. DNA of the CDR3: TGTGCCAGCAGCTCAGGCAGCGGGAGGGAGAATTACAATGAGCAGTTCTTC.

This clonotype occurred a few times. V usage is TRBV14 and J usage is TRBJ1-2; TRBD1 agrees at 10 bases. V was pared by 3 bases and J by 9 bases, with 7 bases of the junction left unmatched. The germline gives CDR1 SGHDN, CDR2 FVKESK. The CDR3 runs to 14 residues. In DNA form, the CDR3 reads TGTGCCAGCAGCCAGGACAGGGGGATTCTGAGCTACACCTTC. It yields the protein CASSQDRGILSYTF.

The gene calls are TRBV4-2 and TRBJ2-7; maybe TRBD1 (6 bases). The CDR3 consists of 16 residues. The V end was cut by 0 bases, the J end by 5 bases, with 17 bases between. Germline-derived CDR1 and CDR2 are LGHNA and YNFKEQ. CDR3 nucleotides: TGTGCCAGCAGCCAAGATCTCGTACAGGGTTTTGACGAGCAGTACTTC. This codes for CASSQDLVQGFDEQYF.

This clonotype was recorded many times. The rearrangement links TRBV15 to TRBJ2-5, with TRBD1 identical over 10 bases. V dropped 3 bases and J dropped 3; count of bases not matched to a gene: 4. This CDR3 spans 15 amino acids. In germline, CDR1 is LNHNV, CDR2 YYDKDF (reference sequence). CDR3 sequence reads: CATSRGQGRKETQYF. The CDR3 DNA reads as TGTGCCACCAGCAGGGGACAGGGGAGGAAAGAGACCCAGTACTTC.

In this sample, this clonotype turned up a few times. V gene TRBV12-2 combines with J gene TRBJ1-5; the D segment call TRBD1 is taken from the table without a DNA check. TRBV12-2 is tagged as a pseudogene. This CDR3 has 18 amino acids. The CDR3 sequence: CASRLWDRGVRSNQPQHF. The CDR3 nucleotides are TGTGCAAGTCGCTTGTGGGACAGGGGAGTGAGAAGCAATCAGCCCCAGCATTTT.

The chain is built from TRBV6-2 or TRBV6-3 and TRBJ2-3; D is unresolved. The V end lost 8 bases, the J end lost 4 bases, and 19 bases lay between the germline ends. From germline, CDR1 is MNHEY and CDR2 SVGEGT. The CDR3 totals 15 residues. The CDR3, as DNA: TGTGCCAGCTCCCGGCGTGTCCAAGTGCCAGATACGCAGTATTTT. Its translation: CASSRRVQVPDTQYF.

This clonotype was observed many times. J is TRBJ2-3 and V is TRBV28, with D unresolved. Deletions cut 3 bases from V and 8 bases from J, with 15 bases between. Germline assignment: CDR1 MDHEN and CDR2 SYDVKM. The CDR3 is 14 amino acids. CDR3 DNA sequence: TGTGCCAGCAGTTTGGCACAGACGAAGCGTACGCAGTATTTT. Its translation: CASSLAQTKRTQYF.

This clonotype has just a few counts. CDR3 sequence: CASSLEVGLTEAFF. The CDR3 bases are TGCGCCAGCAGCTTGGAAGTAGGGCTCACTGAAGCTTTCTTT. The rearrangement joins TRBV5-1 to TRBJ1-1; no clear D gene. V gave up 0 bases and J gave up 4 bases, with 10 bases separating them. Germline CDR1 reads SGHRS; CDR2 reads YFSETQ. CDR3 length: 14 residues. Based on the CDR3 plus reference TRBV5-1 and TRBJ1-1, the full variable domain is KAGVTQTPRYLIKTRGQQVTLSCSPISGHRSVSWYQQTPGQGLQFLFEYFSETQRNKGNFPGRFSGRQFSNSRSEMNVSTLELGDSALYLCASSLEVGLTEAFFGQGTRLTVV.

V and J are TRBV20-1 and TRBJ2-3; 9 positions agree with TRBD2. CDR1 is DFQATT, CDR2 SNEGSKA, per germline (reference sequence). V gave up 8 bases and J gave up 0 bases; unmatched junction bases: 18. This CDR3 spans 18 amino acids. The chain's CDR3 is CSCTGSASGVTSTDTQYF. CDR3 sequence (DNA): TGCAGTTGCACTGGCTCGGCTAGCGGGGTTACTAGCACAGATACGCAGTATTTT.

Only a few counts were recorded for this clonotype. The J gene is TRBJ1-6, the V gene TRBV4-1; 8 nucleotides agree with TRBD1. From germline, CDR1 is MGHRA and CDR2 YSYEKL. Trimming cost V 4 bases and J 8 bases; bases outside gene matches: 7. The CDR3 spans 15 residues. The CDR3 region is CASSPDRASYSPLHF. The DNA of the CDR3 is TGCGCCAGCAGCCCGGACAGGGCATCTTATTCACCCCTCCACTTT.

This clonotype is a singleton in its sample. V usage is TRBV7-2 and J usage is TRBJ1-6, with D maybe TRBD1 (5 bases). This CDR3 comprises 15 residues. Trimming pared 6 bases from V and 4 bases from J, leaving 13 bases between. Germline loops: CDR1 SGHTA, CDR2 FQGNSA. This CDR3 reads CASSYEGRYNSPLHF. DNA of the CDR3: TGTGCCAGCAGTTATGAGGGGCGATATAATTCACCCCTCCACTTT.

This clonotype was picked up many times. CDR3 residues: CASSGGSGNTIYF. The CDR3 DNA reads TGCGCCAGCAGCGGAGGATCTGGAAACACCATATATTTT. The chain joins TRBV5-1 to TRBJ1-3; D is undetermined. V shed 4 bases and J shed 1 base, with 6 bases lying between them. The CDR3 contains 13 residues. CDR1 is SGHRS, CDR2 YFSETQ, per germline.

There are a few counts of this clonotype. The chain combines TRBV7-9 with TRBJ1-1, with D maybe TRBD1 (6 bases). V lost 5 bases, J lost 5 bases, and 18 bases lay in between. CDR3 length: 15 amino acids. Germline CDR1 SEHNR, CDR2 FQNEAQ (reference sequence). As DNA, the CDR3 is TGTGCCAGCAGCCCCGGCCGGGGGCAGAGAACTGAAGCTTTCTTT. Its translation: CASSPGRGQRTEAFF.

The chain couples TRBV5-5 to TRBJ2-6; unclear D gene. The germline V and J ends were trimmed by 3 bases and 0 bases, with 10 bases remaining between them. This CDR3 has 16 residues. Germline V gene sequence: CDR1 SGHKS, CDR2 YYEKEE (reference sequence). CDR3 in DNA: TGTGCCAGCAGCTCAGCTTGGGGCTCTGGGGCCAACGTCCTGACTTTC. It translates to CASSSAWGSGANVLTF.